This entry lists 9 T cell receptor beta chains sequenced from one sample in a study of blood T cell repertoires in COVID-19. Data came from immunoSEQ multiplex PCR; TCRdb stores just in-frame clones and leaves some out. The sample consists of about half a million clones, approximately 83% of them appearing once. The sample consisted of peripheral blood. These receptors were taken from a human donor in a cohort sampled during active COVID-19.

For this clone: Other nucleotide sequences from this sample produce the same CDR3. V and J are TRBV3-1 (or the pseudogene TRBV3-2) and TRBJ1-1; no firm D call. The CDR3 loop spans 13 amino acids. V dropped 3 bases and J dropped 4 bases, with 9 bases sitting between them. Germline lookup yields CDR1 LGHDT and CDR2 YNNKEL (reference sequence). The CDR3 loop reads CASSQLGGTEAFF. In nucleotides, the CDR3 is TGTGCCAGCAGCCAGCTTGGAGGCACTGAAGCTTTCTTT.

This clone was seen just once. V and J are TRBV28 and TRBJ2-3; 10 nucleotides align to TRBD2. CDR1 MDHEN and CDR2 SYDVKM come from the germline V gene. This CDR3 has 14 amino acids. V gave up 7 bases and J gave up 5 bases; unmatched junction bases: 6. CDR3 residues: CASNPAGGKDTQYF. CDR3 nucleotide sequence: TGTGCCAGCAATCCAGCGGGAGGGAAAGATACGCAGTATTTT.

This chain connects TRBV28 to TRBJ1-1; D perhaps matches TRBD1 (5 bases). CDR1 and CDR2 from the germline V gene are MDHEN and SYDVKM. The CDR3 loop spans 11 amino acids. Trimming removed 8 bases at V and 5 bases at J, with 9 bases between. This CDR3 reads CASAGETEAFF. The CDR3 DNA follows: TGTGCCAGCGCGGGGGAAACTGAAGCTTTCTTT.

This chain links TRBV10-3 with TRBJ1-4; TRBD1 is a possible D gene (5 bases). CDR1 is ENHRY, CDR2 SYGVKD, per germline. This CDR3 has 15 residues. The V end lost 0 bases, the J end lost 0 bases, and 5 bases lay between the germline ends. The CDR3 loop reads CAISESGATNEKLFF. Here the CDR3 DNA reads TGTGCCATCAGTGAGTCAGGGGCAACTAATGAAAAACTGTTTTTT.

The gene calls are TRBV19 and TRBJ1-5; perhaps TRBD1 as D (5 bases). With 5 bases removed from V and 5 bases from J, the gap between germline ends came to 10 bases. Germline V gives CDR1 LNHDA, CDR2 SQIVND (reference sequence). This CDR3 has 13 residues. The CDR3: CASSPWGYQPQHF. CDR3 nucleotides: TGTGCCAGTAGTCCATGGGGCTATCAGCCCCAGCATTTT.

Only one count was recorded for this clone. V usage is TRBV24-1 and J usage is TRBJ2-2; 8 bases map to TRBD2. Germline lookup yields CDR1 KGHDR and CDR2 SFDVKD. Trimming took 5 bases from V and 1 from J; bases not matched to a gene: 5. This CDR3 is built from 16 residues. The CDR3 sequence: CATSGPSGLNTGELFF. CDR3 DNA sequence: TGTGCCACCAGTGGTCCTAGCGGGTTGAACACCGGGGAGCTGTTTTTT.

This clone came up a few times. At one boundary the junction diverges from the germline segment, which might be a read error. This sequence joins TRBV7-7 and TRBJ2-5; 12 bases align to TRBD1. This CDR3 comprises 15 residues. From germline, CDR1 is SSHAT and CDR2 FNYEAQ (reference sequence). CDR3 nucleotide sequence: TGTGCTAGCAGCTTAGGGACAGGGGGCTTGGAGACCCAGTACTTC. It encodes CASSLGTGGLETQYF.

The chain links TRBV7-2 to TRBJ2-7, with D unresolved. V lost 0 bases and J 0 bases, leaving 3 bases between the germline ends. Germline loops: CDR1 SGHTA, CDR2 FQGNSA. The CDR3 sequence is 13 residues long. The CDR3 coding sequence is TGTGCCAGCAGCTTAGCTTACTCCTACGAGCAGTACTTC. This encodes CASSLAYSYEQYF.

This sequence joins TRBV7-9 and TRBJ2-1, with TRBD1 matching over 10 bases. CDR3 length: 15 amino acids. In germline, CDR1 is SEHNR, CDR2 FQNEAQ (reference sequence). J was trimmed by 4 bases and V by 1 base; bases with no gene match: 1. This CDR3 is CASSLEGQGYNEQFF. DNA of the CDR3: TGTGCCAGCAGCTTAGAGGGACAGGGGTACAATGAGCAGTTCTTC.